These T cell receptor beta chains were read from a single sample in a study of cytomegalovirus exposure and HLA in healthy donors. Using immunoSEQ multiplex PCR, the repertoire was profiled, and TCRdb retains in-frame clones only, with some absent. The sample holds fewer than 200,000 clones, 70% to 80% seen once. Sample: PBMCs. Every receptor here comes from a man younger than 40 in good health and CMV-seronegative. CDR3s include the opening cysteine and the closing phenylalanine or tryptophan. Each record gives: CDR3 DNA, CDR3 protein, V gene, CDR3 length, D gene, clone size, J gene. D genes are given only for firm matches. A clone size is listed for some rows: how often the clone was seen (once, few, many), or a class if it is expanded.

CDR3 DNA: TGTGCCAGCAGTTCCCAAGGGGCCTTCAACTATGGCTACACCTTC; CDR3 protein: CASSSQGAFNYGYTF; V gene: TRBV27; CDR3 length: 15; D gene: -; clone size: -; J gene: TRBJ1-2
CDR3 DNA: TGTGCCAGCAGCTTGTTAGCCTCTAGCGAAGTGACCGGGGAGCTGTTTTTT; CDR3 protein: CASSLLASSEVTGELFF; V gene: TRBV5-8; CDR3 length: 17; D gene: -; clone size: -; J gene: TRBJ2-2
CDR3 DNA: TGTGCCAGCAGTCTACGTTCGGGGACAGGGGCTAATGAAAAACTGTTTTTT; CDR3 protein: CASSLRSGTGANEKLFF; V gene: TRBV28; CDR3 length: 17; D gene: TRBD1; clone size: -; J gene: TRBJ1-4
CDR3 DNA: TGTGCCAGCAGCTTATCTACCTCCTATAATTCACCCCTCCACTTT; CDR3 protein: CASSLSTSYNSPLHF; V gene: TRBV7-3; CDR3 length: 15; D gene: -; clone size: -; J gene: TRBJ1-6
CDR3 DNA: TGCAGCGCCGAAGGGACAGAGGCCTATGGCTACACCTTC; CDR3 protein: CSAEGTEAYGYTF; V gene: TRBV29-1; CDR3 length: 13; D gene: TRBD1; clone size: -; J gene: TRBJ1-2
CDR3 DNA: TGTGCCACCAGCAGAGATTTAGAGAACACTGAAGCTTTCTTT; CDR3 protein: CATSRDLENTEAFF; V gene: TRBV15; CDR3 length: 14; D gene: -; clone size: -; J gene: TRBJ1-1
CDR3 DNA: TGTGCCAGCTCACCATCAAGCCAGCGGGGGGCGGAGCAGTACTTC; CDR3 protein: CASSPSSQRGAEQYF; V gene: TRBV18; CDR3 length: 15; D gene: TRBD2; clone size: -; J gene: TRBJ2-7
CDR3 DNA: TGTGCCAGCAGCGTCACACCAACAGGGGCCATGAACACTGAAGCTTTCTTT; CDR3 protein: CASSVTPTGAMNTEAFF; V gene: TRBV27; CDR3 length: 17; D gene: TRBD1; clone size: -; J gene: TRBJ1-1
CDR3 DNA: TGTGCCACCAGCAGAGATCAAGGACAGGCTAGGGTGGGTGTCACTGAAGCTTTCTTT; CDR3 protein: CATSRDQGQARVGVTEAFF; V gene: TRBV15; CDR3 length: 19; D gene: TRBD1; clone size: -; J gene: TRBJ1-1
CDR3 DNA: TGTGCCAGCAGTTTGAGCGGGAGTAACACCGGGGAGCTGTTTTTT; CDR3 protein: CASSLSGSNTGELFF; V gene: TRBV7-2; CDR3 length: 15; D gene: TRBD2; clone size: -; J gene: TRBJ2-2
CDR3 DNA: TGTGCCAGCAGCCGGGGGCTAGCGGCTTACGAGCAGTACTTC; CDR3 protein: CASSRGLAAYEQYF; V gene: TRBV28; CDR3 length: 14; D gene: -; clone size: -; J gene: TRBJ2-7
CDR3 DNA: TGTGCCAGCAGCTCCGCGGGCCTGAGCTCCTATAATTCACCCCTCCACTTT; CDR3 protein: CASSSAGLSSYNSPLHF; V gene: TRBV7-2; CDR3 length: 17; D gene: -; clone size: once; J gene: TRBJ1-6
CDR3 DNA: TGTGCCAGCAGCTCCGGGACAGGGGAAACCTCTGGAAACACCATATATTTT; CDR3 protein: CASSSGTGETSGNTIYF; V gene: TRBV7-9; CDR3 length: 17; D gene: TRBD1; clone size: -; J gene: TRBJ1-3
CDR3 DNA: TGTGCTAGCAGCTTCCAGCGGGGTGACAATGAGCAGTTCTTC; CDR3 protein: CASSFQRGDNEQFF; V gene: TRBV7-7; CDR3 length: 14; D gene: TRBD2; clone size: -; J gene: TRBJ2-1
CDR3 DNA: TGCGCCAGCCCGAGTCTTGGCGGGGCCGTCAGCAATCAGCCCCAGCATTTT; CDR3 protein: CASPSLGGAVSNQPQHF; V gene: TRBV5-1; CDR3 length: 17; D gene: -; clone size: -; J gene: TRBJ1-5
CDR3 DNA: TGTGCCAGCAGCTTCGCGGACAGGGCAAGCACTGAAGCTTTCTTT; CDR3 protein: CASSFADRASTEAFF; V gene: TRBV7-9; CDR3 length: 15; D gene: TRBD1; clone size: -; J gene: TRBJ1-1
CDR3 DNA: TGTGCCAGCAGTCCAAAGCCGCGGACAGGAAACAATGAGCAGTTCTTC; CDR3 protein: CASSPKPRTGNNEQFF; V gene: TRBV27; CDR3 length: 16; D gene: TRBD1; clone size: once; J gene: TRBJ2-1
CDR3 DNA: TGCGCCAGCAGCGGGGCTTACGACAGGGTGGGTACTGAAGCTTTCTTT; CDR3 protein: CASSGAYDRVGTEAFF; V gene: TRBV5-1; CDR3 length: 16; D gene: TRBD1; clone size: -; J gene: TRBJ1-1
CDR3 DNA: TGCGCCAGCAGCTTATTCAGGGACATGAAGGAGCCCCAGCATTTT; CDR3 protein: CASSLFRDMKEPQHF; V gene: TRBV4-3; CDR3 length: 15; D gene: -; clone size: -; J gene: TRBJ1-5
CDR3 DNA: TGTGCCAGCAGCCCGACGGGGGGACAAGAAAACACCATATATTTT; CDR3 protein: CASSPTGGQENTIYF; V gene: TRBV7-9; CDR3 length: 15; D gene: -; clone size: -; J gene: TRBJ1-3
CDR3 DNA: TGTGCCAGCAGCCAAGATCTCGTTAGCGTAAGCTCCTACAATGAGCAGTTCTTC; CDR3 protein: CASSQDLVSVSSYNEQFF; V gene: TRBV4-2; CDR3 length: 18; D gene: -; clone size: -; J gene: TRBJ2-1
CDR3 DNA: TGTGCCAGCAGTTTTTCGGGACAGGGTTTCACCTACGAGCAGTACTTC; CDR3 protein: CASSFSGQGFTYEQYF; V gene: TRBV7-2; CDR3 length: 16; D gene: TRBD1; clone size: -; J gene: TRBJ2-7
CDR3 DNA: TGTGCCAGTAGTGCCGGGTTACAGCCCCAGCATTTT; CDR3 protein: CASSAGLQPQHF; V gene: TRBV19; CDR3 length: 12; D gene: -; clone size: -; J gene: TRBJ1-5
CDR3 DNA: TGCGCCAGCAGCTTGGACGGAGACCTCTACACTGAAGCTTTCTTT; CDR3 protein: CASSLDGDLYTEAFF; V gene: TRBV5-1; CDR3 length: 15; D gene: -; clone size: once; J gene: TRBJ1-1
CDR3 DNA: TGTGCCAGCAGTTACTCGGGCAAGCAGTACTTC; CDR3 protein: CASSYSGKQYF; V gene: TRBV6-5; CDR3 length: 11; D gene: -; clone size: -; J gene: TRBJ2-7
CDR3 DNA: TGCGCCAGCAGCCAAGGCGTAACAGGGGGCGCGCATGAAAAACTGTTTTTT; CDR3 protein: CASSQGVTGGAHEKLFF; V gene: TRBV4-3; CDR3 length: 17; D gene: TRBD1; clone size: -; J gene: TRBJ1-4
CDR3 DNA: TGTGCCAGCACCAGGGACAGGGAGAACACTGAAGCTTTCTTT; CDR3 protein: CASTRDRENTEAFF; V gene: TRBV5-4; CDR3 length: 14; D gene: TRBD1; clone size: -; J gene: TRBJ1-1
CDR3 DNA: TGTGCCAGCAGCTTAGATGGCAGACTTCACTATGGCTACACCTTC; CDR3 protein: CASSLDGRLHYGYTF; V gene: TRBV11-2; CDR3 length: 15; D gene: -; clone size: -; J gene: TRBJ1-2
CDR3 DNA: TGTGCCAGCAGCTTAGCCGGGACAGGGATCAGCGAGCAGTACTTC; CDR3 protein: CASSLAGTGISEQYF; V gene: TRBV11-3; CDR3 length: 15; D gene: TRBD1; clone size: -; J gene: TRBJ2-7
CDR3 DNA: TGTGCCACCACCAGGTCCCTATACAATGAGCAGTTCTTC; CDR3 protein: CATTRSLYNEQFF; V gene: TRBV19; CDR3 length: 13; D gene: -; clone size: once; J gene: TRBJ2-1
CDR3 DNA: TGTGCCAGCGGGAGGGCCATGTACGAGCAGTACTTC; CDR3 protein: CASGRAMYEQYF; V gene: TRBV28; CDR3 length: 12; D gene: TRBD2; clone size: -; J gene: TRBJ2-7
CDR3 DNA: TGTGCCAGTAGTATAGAGGGGGACAGAACTCGTGGGCCCCAGCATTTT; CDR3 protein: CASSIEGDRTRGPQHF; V gene: TRBV19; CDR3 length: 16; D gene: TRBD1; clone size: -; J gene: TRBJ1-5
CDR3 DNA: TGTGCCAGTCGTGACAGTGCAACTAATGAAAAACTGTTTTTT; CDR3 protein: CASRDSATNEKLFF; V gene: TRBV19; CDR3 length: 14; D gene: -; clone size: -; J gene: TRBJ1-4
CDR3 DNA: TGCGCCAGCAGCCACCCAGCGGGGGACACAGATACGCAGTATTTT; CDR3 protein: CASSHPAGDTDTQYF; V gene: TRBV4-1; CDR3 length: 15; D gene: TRBD2; clone size: -; J gene: TRBJ2-3
CDR3 DNA: TGTGCCAGTAGTCATTCCGGGACAGAAGGACTAGCGGGACTCTACGAGCAGTACTTC; CDR3 protein: CASSHSGTEGLAGLYEQYF; V gene: TRBV19; CDR3 length: 19; D gene: TRBD2; clone size: -; J gene: TRBJ2-7
CDR3 DNA: TGTGCCAGTAGTGTTCCTCAGGGGCGAGCGAACACCGGGGAGCTGTTTTTT; CDR3 protein: CASSVPQGRANTGELFF; V gene: TRBV19; CDR3 length: 17; D gene: -; clone size: once; J gene: TRBJ2-2
CDR3 DNA: TGTGCCAGCAGTTCCCAGGGCAGGGAGACCCAGTACTTC; CDR3 protein: CASSSQGRETQYF; V gene: TRBV6-5; CDR3 length: 13; D gene: -; clone size: -; J gene: TRBJ2-5
CDR3 DNA: TGTGCCAGCAGCTTAAGCGGGGGACTATCAGATACGCAGTATTTT; CDR3 protein: CASSLSGGLSDTQYF; V gene: TRBV7-3; CDR3 length: 15; D gene: TRBD2; clone size: -; J gene: TRBJ2-3
CDR3 DNA: TGTGCCAGCAGCTTGGGTCGTGGCGGGGGGACCTACGAGCAGTACTTC; CDR3 protein: CASSLGRGGGTYEQYF; V gene: TRBV5-6; CDR3 length: 16; D gene: TRBD2; clone size: -; J gene: TRBJ2-7
CDR3 DNA: TGTGCCAGCAGTAGGACAGGGGATGGCTACACCTTC; CDR3 protein: CASSRTGDGYTF; V gene: TRBV6-1; CDR3 length: 12; D gene: TRBD1; clone size: -; J gene: TRBJ1-2
CDR3 DNA: TGCGCCAGCAGCTTGCGAGGGTCGGCAGATACGCAGTATTTT; CDR3 protein: CASSLRGSADTQYF; V gene: TRBV5-1; CDR3 length: 14; D gene: -; clone size: -; J gene: TRBJ2-3
CDR3 DNA: TGTGCCAGCAGCACCTCCGGGACTTCTACCTACGAGCAGTACTTC; CDR3 protein: CASSTSGTSTYEQYF; V gene: TRBV13; CDR3 length: 15; D gene: -; clone size: -; J gene: TRBJ2-7